The 22 T cell receptor beta chains below come from one sample, sequenced in a study of cytomegalovirus exposure and HLA in healthy donors. PCR employed 60 Vbeta and 13 Jbeta primers. Assay: immunoSEQ multiplex PCR; the TCRdb copy retains only in-frame clones and omits some. The data show some 90,000 clones, about 70% seen once. The specimen was PBMCs. These receptors were collected from a female donor in good health and CMV-seropositive.

This sequence joins TRBV18 and TRBJ2-2; TRBD2 matches 8 bases. CDR1 KGHSH and CDR2 LQKENI come from the germline V gene. Trimming took 2 bases from V and 3 from J; bases not matched to a gene: 2. CDR3 length equals 15 residues. The CDR3, as DNA: TGTGCCAGCTCACCAACTAGCGGATACACCGGGGAGCTGTTTTTT. It specifies CASSPTSGYTGELFF.

The V call is TRBV5-1, the J call TRBJ2-3, with 7 bases matching TRBD2. CDR1 is SGHRS and CDR2 is YFSETQ in the germline V gene. Trimming took 0 bases from V and 0 from J; bases not matched to a gene: 1. The CDR3 has 15 residues. The CDR3 DNA follows: TGCGCCAGCAGCTTGGCGGGGGGAAGCACAGATACGCAGTATTTT. Encoded protein: CASSLAGGSTDTQYF. The whole variable domain, remainder taken from reference TRBV5-1 and TRBJ2-3, is KAGVTQTPRYLIKTRGQQVTLSCSPISGHRSVSWYQQTPGQGLQFLFEYFSETQRNKGNFPGRFSGRQFSNSRSEMNVSTLELGDSALYLCASSLAGGSTDTQYFGPGTRLTVL.

The V and J genes are TRBV6-5 and TRBJ1-2; 10 bases are a match to TRBD1. This CDR3 has 14 amino acids. Trimming at V came to 6 bases and at J to 8 bases, leaving 9 bases not matched to a gene. The germline gives CDR1 MNHEY, CDR2 SVGAGI. The CDR3 nucleotides read TGTGCCAGCAGCCCGGGGACAGGGGAGAAGGGCTACACCTTC. Amino acid sequence: CASSPGTGEKGYTF.

In its sample, this clone was seen a few times. In the same sample, other DNA sequences code for this CDR3. The chain has TRBV2 and TRBJ2-2; 8 positions agree with TRBD1. This CDR3 region has 15 residues. J was trimmed by 1 base and V by 6 bases; bases with no gene match: 4. The germline CDR1 and CDR2 sequences are SNHLY and FYNNEI. CDR3 in amino acids: CASRGQGRNTGELFF. CDR3 nucleotide sequence: TGTGCCAGCAGAGGACAGGGACGGAACACCGGGGAGCTGTTTTTT.

V usage is TRBV11-2 and J usage is TRBJ2-1; D is perhaps TRBD2 (6 bases). Germline V gene sequence: CDR1 SGHAT, CDR2 FQNNGV. Trimming took off 1 base at V and 10 bases at J, with 8 bases between the two ends. The CDR3 sequence is 12 residues long. The CDR3 sequence is CASSLGLGEQFF. In DNA form, the CDR3 reads TGTGCCAGCAGCTTAGGACTAGGAGAGCAGTTCTTC.

The rearrangement uses TRBV5-1 and TRBJ2-2; D is uncertain. This CDR3 region has 16 residues. Germline V gene data show CDR1 as SGHRS and CDR2 as YFSETQ. V was trimmed by 1 base and J by 0 bases, leaving 10 bases between them. The CDR3 spells CASSLTGPPNTGELFF. The DNA of the CDR3 is TGCGCCAGCAGCTTGACTGGTCCCCCGAACACCGGGGAGCTGTTTTTT.

The chain employs TRBV7-2 and TRBJ2-7; 7 bases map to TRBD2. Germline CDR1 and CDR2: SGHTA and FQGNSA. This CDR3 contains 15 residues. V was pared by 0 bases and J by 5 bases, with 7 bases of the junction left unmatched. The CDR3 DNA is TGTGCCAGCAGCTTAGCGCTGGGAGGGCCCCACGAGCAGTACTTC. This sequence encodes CASSLALGGPHEQYF.

The CDR3 DNA sequence: TGTGCCAGCAGCCACCCAACTAGCGGGGGGGCCGCCGGGGAGCTGTTTTTT. As protein: CASSHPTSGGAAGELFF. The V and J genes are TRBV4-2 and TRBJ2-2; 13 nucleotides match TRBD2. Germline CDR1 reads LGHNA; CDR2 reads YNFKEQ. J lost 6 bases, V lost 3 bases, and 7 bases had no gene match. The CDR3 covers 17 residues.

The J gene is TRBJ2-1, the V gene TRBV28, with D possibly matching TRBD2 (7 bases). Germline loops: CDR1 MDHEN, CDR2 SYDVKM. The CDR3 spans 16 residues. V gave up 6 bases and J gave up 3 bases, with 18 bases separating them. The CDR3 here is CASRGRGARSYNEQFF. CDR3 sequence (DNA): TGTGCCAGCAGAGGCCGGGGGGCGCGCAGCTACAATGAGCAGTTCTTC.

This clone showed up just once. This rearrangement joins TRBV29-1 to TRBJ2-6, with a possible D match to TRBD2 (5 bases). Germline V gives CDR1 SQVTM, CDR2 ANQGSEA. The V end was cut by 3 bases, the J end by 5 bases, with 8 bases between. This CDR3 has 13 residues. CDR3 sequence reads: CSVETGRANVLTF. In DNA form, the CDR3 reads TGCAGCGTTGAGACCGGGAGGGCCAACGTCCTGACTTTC.

The J gene is TRBJ2-3, the V gene TRBV7-9, with TRBD2 matching 12 bases. The germline CDR1 and CDR2 sequences are SEHNR and FQNEAQ (reference sequence). This CDR3 spans 19 amino acids. Trimming removed 5 bases from V and 4 bases from J; junction bases left unmatched: 16. CDR3 sequence: CASSPPGLAGGPLADTQYF. CDR3 DNA sequence: TGTGCCAGCAGCCCCCCGGGGCTAGCGGGGGGGCCATTGGCAGATACGCAGTATTTT.

The V gene is TRBV6-5, the J gene TRBJ1-1, with 7 bases matching TRBD1. Per the germline V gene, CDR1 is MNHEY and CDR2 is SVGAGI. V lost 6 bases and J lost 1; bases outside the gene matches: 2. This CDR3 spans 13 amino acids. In DNA, the CDR3 is TGTGCCAGCAGCCGGACAGGGAACACTGAAGCTTTCTTT. Amino acid sequence: CASSRTGNTEAFF.

The chain uses TRBV6-6 and TRBJ2-5, with 9 bases matching TRBD1. The CDR3 length is 12 residues. In germline, CDR1 is MNHNY, CDR2 SVGAGI (reference sequence). V was clipped by 10 bases and J by 4 bases; unmatched bases: 4. The CDR3 sequence: CATLDRGETQYF. Written as DNA, the CDR3 is TGTGCCACCTTGGACAGGGGAGAGACCCAGTACTTC.

CDR3 bases: TGTGCCAGCAGCTTAGTTGCTAGCGGGAACTACGAGCAGTACTTC. Translated, it gives CASSLVASGNYEQYF. The V call is TRBV7-2, the J call TRBJ2-7, with TRBD2 matching 9 bases. The V gene end was trimmed by 1 base and the J gene end by 3 bases; junction bases not matched to a gene: 4. This CDR3 has 15 residues. Germline-derived CDR1 and CDR2 are SGHTA and FQGNSA.

The chain links TRBV28 to TRBJ1-2; D possibly corresponds to TRBD1 (6 bases). The CDR3 is made up of 13 amino acids. V was shortened by 3 bases and J by 4 bases, with 9 bases between the two germline ends. The germline V gene encodes CDR1 MDHEN and CDR2 SYDVKM. As DNA, the CDR3 is TGTGCCAGCAGTTTCAGGGGCGGCTATGGCTACACCTTC. Translated, it gives CASSFRGGYGYTF.

This chain uses TRBV4-2 with TRBJ2-7; a weak D match, TRBD2 (5 bases). There are 13 residues in the CDR3. Trimming took 3 bases from V and 2 from J, leaving 8 bases between them. CDR1 is LGHNA and CDR2 is YNFKEQ in the germline V gene. The DNA of the CDR3 is TGTGCCAGCAGCCACGAGGGTACCTACGAGCAGTACTTC. Its translation: CASSHEGTYEQYF.

The CDR3 loop is CASSSLPGELFF. For the CDR3, the DNA is TGTGCCAGCAGCTCCCTCCCCGGGGAGCTGTTTTTT. V gene TRBV5-8 combines with J gene TRBJ2-2, with no clear D. Germline V gives CDR1 SGHTS, CDR2 YDEGEE. The CDR3 is made up of 12 amino acids. Trimming took 3 bases from V and 6 from J, leaving 6 bases between them.

This clone showed up just a few times. V gene TRBV6-1 combines with J gene TRBJ2-1; D gene ambiguous. Germline-derived CDR1 and CDR2 are MNHNS and SASEGT. The CDR3 has 13 amino acids. V shed 8 bases and J shed 4 bases, with 12 bases lying between them. The CDR3 bases are TGTGCCAGCCTGCAGAACCATTACAATGAGCAGTTCTTC. This gives the protein CASLQNHYNEQFF.

The rearrangement uses TRBV5-1 and TRBJ2-5, with a possible D match to TRBD1 (6 bases). The length of the CDR3 is 14 residues. The ends were cut back, 1 base at V and 1 base at J, with 8 bases in the middle. The germline V gene has CDR1 SGHRS and CDR2 YFSETQ. The CDR3 region has the DNA TGCGCCAGCAGCTTGTCAGGGGCCCAAGAGACCCAGTACTTC. It yields the protein CASSLSGAQETQYF.

This clone was detected a few times. The chain uses TRBV29-1 and TRBJ2-7, with TRBD1 identical over 10 bases. Germline V gene data show CDR1 as SQVTM and CDR2 as ANQGSEA. The CDR3 spans 13 residues. V gave up 8 bases and J gave up 7 bases; unmatched junction bases: 11. This CDR3 reads CSIGEGQGREQYF. DNA for the CDR3: TGCAGCATCGGGGAGGGACAGGGGCGTGAGCAGTACTTC.

The rearrangement joins TRBV7-2 to TRBJ1-4, with D unclear. CDR3 length: 14 amino acids. Germline CDR1 is SGHTA and CDR2 is FQGNSA. With 6 bases removed from V and 13 bases from J, the gap between germline ends came to 21 bases. The CDR3 DNA reads TGTGCCAGCAGTTTCCGGGAACGCGGTGGGAGACTGTTTTTT. Translating gives CASSFRERGGRLFF.

The V call is TRBV10-1, the J call TRBJ2-1, with 8 bases matching TRBD1. CDR3 length: 15 amino acids. Germline loops: CDR1 WNHNN, CDR2 SYGVQD (reference sequence). J lost 7 bases, V lost 0 bases, and 5 bases had no gene match. CDR3: CASSESQGAVNEQFF. In DNA form, the CDR3 reads TGCGCCAGCAGTGAGTCGCAGGGGGCTGTAAATGAGCAGTTCTTC.